This T cell receptor beta chain was recorded in a study of human T cells and chemical hapten exposure. On the study more broadly: A mostly female patient group had alopecia areata, totalis or universalis.

With 2 bases clipped from V and 0 bases from J, the junction kept 1 base outside the gene matches. The germline CDR1 and CDR2 sequences are SNHLY and FYNNEI. The CDR3 runs 15 residues. Via MiXCR, TCRdb re-called the RACE reads, giving one row per CDR3 protein. This sample carries over 65,000 distinct CDR3 sequences, over 8.5% of them seen once, and the ten largest clones take 1.4%. Documented time point: patch test 3, about 24 weeks after DPC sensitization. Noted treatment: therapeutic diphenylcyclopropenone sensitization with weekly scalp DPC. Blood collection took place prior to placing each patch test.

The sequence was collected from a woman aged 45-65 years with alopecia areata. Some clones in this sample may be carry-over from other donors' samples. The chain links TRBV2 to TRBJ1-5; 7 nucleotides align to TRBD1. Material: whole blood, obtained in connection with sensitization to the hapten diphenylcyclopropenone (DPC). CDR3 DNA sequence: TGTGCCAGCAGTGAACGACAGGGTAGCAATCAGCCCCAGCATTTT. Protein product: CASSERQGSNQPQHF.